This TCR beta chain appears in the sequencing data of a study of response to subunit inactivated influenza vaccine. Deletions cut 0 bases from V and 3 bases from J, with 12 bases between. The CDR3 runs to 16 residues. Germline V CDR1 and CDR2: LGHNA, YNFKEQ. In regard to this clonotype: Its antigen is unidentified.

TCRdb itself ran the RT-PCR reads through MiXCR, one entry per CDR3 protein. This sample has about 500,000 distinct CDR3 sequences; 15% to 20% occur once, and the top ten carry 3% to 3.5%. Notes on the study in general: Few additional T cells are recruited per seasonal influenza vaccination, authors suggested.

The genes are TRBV4-2 and TRBJ2-1; D unresolved. The source of this sequence is a man in his fifties or sixties who received an inactivated influenza vaccine. This specimen was CD4+ T cells sorted from PBMCs, taken about 24 months after vaccination. The CDR3 DNA reads as TGTGCCAGCAGCCAAGAAGTGCGGCCTGACTACAATGAGCAGTTCTTC. Protein: CASSQEVRPDYNEQFF.